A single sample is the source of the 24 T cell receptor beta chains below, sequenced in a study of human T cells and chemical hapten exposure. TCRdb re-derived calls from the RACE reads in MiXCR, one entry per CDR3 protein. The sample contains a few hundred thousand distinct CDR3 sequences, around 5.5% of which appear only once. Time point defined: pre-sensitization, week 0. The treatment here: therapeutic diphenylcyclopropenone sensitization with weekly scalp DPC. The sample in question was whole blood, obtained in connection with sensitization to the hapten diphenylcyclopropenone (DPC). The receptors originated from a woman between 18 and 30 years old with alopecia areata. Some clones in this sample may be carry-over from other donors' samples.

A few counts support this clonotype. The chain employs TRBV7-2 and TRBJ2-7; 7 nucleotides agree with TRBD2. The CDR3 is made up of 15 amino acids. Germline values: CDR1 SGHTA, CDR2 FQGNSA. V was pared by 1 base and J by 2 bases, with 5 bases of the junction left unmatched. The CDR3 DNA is TGTGCCAGCAGCTTAGGGGCTAGCGGCACCTACGAGCAGTACTTC. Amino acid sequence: CASSLGASGTYEQYF. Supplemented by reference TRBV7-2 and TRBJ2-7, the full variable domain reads GAGVSQSPSNKVTEKGKDVELRCDPISGHTALYWYRQSLGQGLEFLIYFQGNSAPDKSGLPSDRFSAERTGGSVSTLTIQRTQQEDSAVYLCASSLGASGTYEQYFGPGTRLTVT.

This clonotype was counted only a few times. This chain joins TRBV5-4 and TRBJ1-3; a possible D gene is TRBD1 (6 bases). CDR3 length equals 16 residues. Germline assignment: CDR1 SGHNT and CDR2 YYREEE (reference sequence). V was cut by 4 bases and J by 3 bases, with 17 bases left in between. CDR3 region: CASSQTGLVHGNTIYF. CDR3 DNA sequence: TGTGCCAGCAGCCAAACAGGGTTAGTTCATGGAAACACCATATATTTT.

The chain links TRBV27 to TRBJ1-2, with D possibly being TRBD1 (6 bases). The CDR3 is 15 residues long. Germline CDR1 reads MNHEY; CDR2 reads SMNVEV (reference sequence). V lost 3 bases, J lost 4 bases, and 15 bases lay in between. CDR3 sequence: CASSLRGGMSYGYTF. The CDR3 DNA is TGTGCCAGCAGTTTGCGGGGGGGCATGAGCTATGGCTACACCTTC.

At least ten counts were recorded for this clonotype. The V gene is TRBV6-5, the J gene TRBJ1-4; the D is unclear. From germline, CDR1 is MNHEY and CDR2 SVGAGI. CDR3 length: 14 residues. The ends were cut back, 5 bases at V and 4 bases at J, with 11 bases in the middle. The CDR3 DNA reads TGTGCCAGCAGTAGTCGGGGTTATAATGAAAAACTGTTTTTT. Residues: CASSSRGYNEKLFF.

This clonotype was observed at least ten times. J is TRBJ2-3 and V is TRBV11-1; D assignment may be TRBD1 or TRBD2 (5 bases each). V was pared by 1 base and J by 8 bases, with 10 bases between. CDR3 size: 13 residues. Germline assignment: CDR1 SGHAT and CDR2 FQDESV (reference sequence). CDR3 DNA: TGTGCCAGCAGCTTAGTATCGGGGACTACGCAGTATTTT. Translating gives CASSLVSGTTQYF.

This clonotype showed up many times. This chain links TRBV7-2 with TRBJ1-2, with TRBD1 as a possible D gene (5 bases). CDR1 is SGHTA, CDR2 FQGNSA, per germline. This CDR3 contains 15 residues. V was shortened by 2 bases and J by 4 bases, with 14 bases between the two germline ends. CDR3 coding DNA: TGTGCCAGCAGCTTATCGGCGGGACCCACCTATGGCTACACCTTC. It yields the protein CASSLSAGPTYGYTF.

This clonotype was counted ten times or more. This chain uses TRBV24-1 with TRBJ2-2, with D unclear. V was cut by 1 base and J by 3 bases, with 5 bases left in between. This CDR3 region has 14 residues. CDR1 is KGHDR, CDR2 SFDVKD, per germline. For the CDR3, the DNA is TGTGCCACCAGTGATTTAACGGACACCGGGGAGCTGTTTTTT. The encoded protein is CATSDLTDTGELFF.

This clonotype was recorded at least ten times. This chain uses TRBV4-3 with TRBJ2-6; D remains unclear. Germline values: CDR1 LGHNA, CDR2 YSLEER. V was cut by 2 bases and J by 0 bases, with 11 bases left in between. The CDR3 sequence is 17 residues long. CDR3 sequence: CASSQSGSVSGANVLTF. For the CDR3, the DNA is TGCGCCAGCAGCCAATCGGGCAGTGTCTCTGGGGCCAACGTCCTGACTTTC.

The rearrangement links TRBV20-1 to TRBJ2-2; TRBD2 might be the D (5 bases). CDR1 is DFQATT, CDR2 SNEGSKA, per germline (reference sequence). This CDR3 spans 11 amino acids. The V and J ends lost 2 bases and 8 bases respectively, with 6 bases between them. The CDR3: CSARRTGELFF. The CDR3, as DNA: TGCAGTGCTAGAAGGACTGGGGAGCTGTTTTTT.

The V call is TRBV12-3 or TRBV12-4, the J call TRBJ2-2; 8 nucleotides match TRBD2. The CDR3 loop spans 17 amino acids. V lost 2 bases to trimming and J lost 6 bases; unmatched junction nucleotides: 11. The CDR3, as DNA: TGTGCCAGCAGTTTACGGAGCGGGGGCCGTGGTTCCGGGGAGCTGTTTTTT. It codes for CASSLRSGGRGSGELFF.

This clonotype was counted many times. The DNA of the CDR3 is TGTGCCAGCAGTTTCAATCGCATCCCATTTCCCGGGGAGCTGTTTTTT. Translation: CASSFNRIPFPGELFF. The V and J genes are TRBV12-3 or TRBV12-4 and TRBJ2-2; D ambiguous. CDR3 size: 16 residues. The V end lost 3 bases, the J end lost 6 bases, and 17 bases lay between the germline ends.

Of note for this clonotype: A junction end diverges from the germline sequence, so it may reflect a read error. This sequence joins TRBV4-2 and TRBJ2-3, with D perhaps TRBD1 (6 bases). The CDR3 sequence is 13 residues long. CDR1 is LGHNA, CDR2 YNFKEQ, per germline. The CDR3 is CASSQGWTATQYF. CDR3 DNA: TGTGCCAGCAGCCAAGGTTGGACAGCTACGCAGTATTTT.

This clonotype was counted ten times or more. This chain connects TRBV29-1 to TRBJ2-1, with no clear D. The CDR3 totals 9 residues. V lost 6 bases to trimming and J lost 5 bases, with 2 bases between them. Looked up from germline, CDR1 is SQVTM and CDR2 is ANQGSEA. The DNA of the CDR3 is TGCAGCGTCCACAATGAGCAGTTCTTC. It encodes CSVHNEQFF.

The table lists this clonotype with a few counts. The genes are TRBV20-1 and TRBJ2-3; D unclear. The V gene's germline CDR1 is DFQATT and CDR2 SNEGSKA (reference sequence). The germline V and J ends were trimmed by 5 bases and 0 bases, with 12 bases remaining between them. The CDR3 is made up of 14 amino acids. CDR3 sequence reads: CSAPARGSTDTQYF. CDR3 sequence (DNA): TGCAGTGCTCCCGCTAGAGGTAGCACAGATACGCAGTATTTT.

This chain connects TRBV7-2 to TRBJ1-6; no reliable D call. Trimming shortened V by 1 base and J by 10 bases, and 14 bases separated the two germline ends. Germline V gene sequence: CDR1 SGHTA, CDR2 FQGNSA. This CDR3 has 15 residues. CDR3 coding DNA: TGTACCAGCAGCTTAGACCCATACGGAGACTCACCCCTCCACTTT. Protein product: CTSSLDPYGDSPLHF.

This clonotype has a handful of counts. DNA of the CDR3: TGCGCCAGCAGCCAAGACGGGGATATGAACACTGAAGCTTTCTTT. Its translation: CASSQDGDMNTEAFF. The chain is built from TRBV4-1 and TRBJ1-1; D not resolved. V dropped 0 bases and J dropped 0 bases, with 8 bases sitting between them. The CDR3 totals 15 residues. Germline V CDR1 and CDR2: MGHRA, YSYEKL.

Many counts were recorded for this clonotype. CDR3 sequence: CASNYNGGGKWNEQFF. For the CDR3, the DNA is TGTGCCAGCAACTATAATGGCGGGGGGAAGTGGAATGAGCAGTTCTTC. The chain is built from TRBV5-6 and TRBJ2-1, with 8 bases aligning to TRBD2. From germline, CDR1 is SGHDT and CDR2 YYEEEE. Germline trimming cut 6 bases from V and 7 bases from J; bases unmatched to any gene: 15. The CDR3 spans 16 residues.

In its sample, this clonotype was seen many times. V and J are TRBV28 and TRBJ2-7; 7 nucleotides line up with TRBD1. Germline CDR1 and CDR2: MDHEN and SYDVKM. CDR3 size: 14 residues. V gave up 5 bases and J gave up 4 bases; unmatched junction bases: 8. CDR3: CASSQSGGGYEQYF. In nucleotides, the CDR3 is TGTGCCAGCAGTCAATCAGGGGGTGGTTACGAGCAGTACTTC.

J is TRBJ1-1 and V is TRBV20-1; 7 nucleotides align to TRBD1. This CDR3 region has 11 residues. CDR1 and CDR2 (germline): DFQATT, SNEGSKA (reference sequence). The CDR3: CKTGTVDEAFF. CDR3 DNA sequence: TGCAAGACAGGGACTGTTGATGAAGCTTTCTTT.

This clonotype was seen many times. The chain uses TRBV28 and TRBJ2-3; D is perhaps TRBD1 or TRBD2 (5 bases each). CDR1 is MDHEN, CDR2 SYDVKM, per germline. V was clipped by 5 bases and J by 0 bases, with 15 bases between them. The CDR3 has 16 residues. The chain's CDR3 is CASSGFGGASTDTQYF. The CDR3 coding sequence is TGTGCCAGCAGTGGGTTTGGGGGAGCTAGCACAGATACGCAGTATTTT.

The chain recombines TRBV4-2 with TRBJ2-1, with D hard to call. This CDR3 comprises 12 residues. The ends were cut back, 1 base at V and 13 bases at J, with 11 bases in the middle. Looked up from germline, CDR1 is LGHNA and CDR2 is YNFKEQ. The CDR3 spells CASSQVGIHQFF. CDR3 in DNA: TGTGCCAGCAGCCAAGTAGGGATCCACCAGTTCTTC.

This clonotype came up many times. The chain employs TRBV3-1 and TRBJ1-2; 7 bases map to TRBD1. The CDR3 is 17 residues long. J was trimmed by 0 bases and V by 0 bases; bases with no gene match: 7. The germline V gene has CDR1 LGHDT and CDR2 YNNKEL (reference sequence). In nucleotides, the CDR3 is TGTGCCAGCAGCCAAGATCGGGGACAGCTTTCTAACTATGGCTACACCTTC. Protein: CASSQDRGQLSNYGYTF. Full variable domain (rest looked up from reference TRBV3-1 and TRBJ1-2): DTAVSQTPKYLVTQMGNDKSIKCEQNLGHDTMYWYKQDSKKFLKIMFSYNNKELIINETVPNRFSPKSPDKAHLNLHINSLELGDSAVYFCASSQDRGQLSNYGYTFGSGTRLTVV.

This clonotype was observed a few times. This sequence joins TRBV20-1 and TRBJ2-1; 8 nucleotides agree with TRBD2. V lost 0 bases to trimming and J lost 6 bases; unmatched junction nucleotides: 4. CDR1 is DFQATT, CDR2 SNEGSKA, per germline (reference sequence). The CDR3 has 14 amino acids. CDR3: CSARDYGGANEQFF. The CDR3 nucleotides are TGCAGTGCTAGAGATTACGGGGGGGCCAATGAGCAGTTCTTC.

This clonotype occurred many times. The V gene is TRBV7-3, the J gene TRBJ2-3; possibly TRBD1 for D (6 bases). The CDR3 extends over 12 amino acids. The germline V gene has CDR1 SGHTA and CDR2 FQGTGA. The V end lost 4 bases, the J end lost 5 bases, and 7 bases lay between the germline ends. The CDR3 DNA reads TGTGCCAGCAGCTCGGACAGAGATACGCAGTATTTT. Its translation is CASSSDRDTQYF.